The T cell receptor (beta chain) under discussion was sequenced for a study of T-cell memory formation after mild COVID-19. Study results and limitations: Contracting CD4+ clones lay largely in CM and EM, with CD8+ ones residing in EMRA.

The germline CDR1 and CDR2 sequences are SGHRS and YFSETQ. Trimming cost V 4 bases and J 2 bases, with 13 bases left between them. The CDR3 is 14 residues long. One entry per CDR3 protein results from TCRdb running MiXCR on the 5' RACE reads. Of 190,000 or so distinct CDR3 sequences listed, about 10% are singletons. In regard to this clonotype: Its antigen is currently unknown.

Sequencing used PBMCs or a T cell subset sorted from them (not recorded which). The chain has TRBV5-1 and TRBJ2-7, with no clear D. The receptor was derived from a man aged 18 to 30 who had mild COVID-19 (a few samples of this study predate the infection). Cell type and time point are not known. CDR3 nucleotide sequence: TGCGCCAGCAGCGTGACGATAACTACCTACGAGCAGTACTTC. Its translation is CASSVTITTYEQYF.